Reported below is one T cell receptor (beta chain). Antigen specificity is unknown. The CDR3 sequence is 17 residues long. The ends lost 1 base at V and 4 bases at J; junction bases unmatched: 8. The germline CDR1 and CDR2 sequences are SGHVS and FQNEAQ. The source of the sample is a study of cytomegalovirus exposure and HLA in healthy donors. Study-wide results and caveats: Certain indistinguishable V segments, among them TRBV6-2 and TRBV6-3, were excluded. Highly shared sequence variants in one cluster were likely a sequencing artifact. A missense variant in DCLRE1C was later tied to TCR beta V- and J-gene trimming. Rarity characterized most TCR sequences, yet some public TCRs appeared in many donors.

PCR amplification relied on 60 Vbeta primers (plus 13 Jbeta primers). Repertoires were generated with immunoSEQ multiplex PCR, while TCRdb's copy carries only in-frame clones and drops some. This table has roughly 90,000 clones, approximately 84% appearing once. The receptor comes from a man between 18 and 29 years old in good health and CMV-seronegative. The rearrangement uses TRBV7-8 and TRBJ1-2; 11 positions agree with TRBD1. The sequenced sample was PBMCs. As DNA, the CDR3 is TGTGCCAGCAGCTTAGGGACAGGGGGCGCGGGGGGCTATGGCTACACCTTC. This sequence encodes CASSLGTGGAGGYGYTF.